These 2 T cell receptor beta chains were sequenced from one sample in a study of T cells after yellow fever vaccination. TCRdb recomputed calls from the 5' RACE reads with MiXCR, one row per CDR3 protein. The repertoire has some 220,000 distinct CDR3 sequences, more than 3% of them found once; the top ten carry less than 3.5%. The sample here was CD4+ T cells sorted from PBMCs, taken 10 days after the yellow fever booster vaccination. All receptors derive from a man younger than 35 who received the YFV17D yellow fever vaccine.

This clonotype was seen more than once but under ten times. This sequence joins TRBV19 and TRBJ1-2, with TRBD1 matching 8 bases. V trimming: 5 bases; J trimming: 7 bases; junction bases outside the gene matches: 18. CDR3 length equals 17 residues. The V gene's germline CDR1 is LNHDA and CDR2 SQIVND (reference sequence). The CDR3 nucleotides are TGTGCCAGTAGTCCTACGTCGGACAGGGCGGATTGGTTTGGCTACACCTTC. It encodes CASSPTSDRADWFGYTF.

The chain employs TRBV12-3 or TRBV12-4 and TRBJ2-1, with 7 bases that match TRBD1. This CDR3 spans 15 amino acids. V trimming: 4 bases; J trimming: 10 bases; junction bases outside the gene matches: 13. The CDR3 DNA follows: TGTGCCAGCAGTTCACGGGACAGAGTGGGTGAGGAGCAGTTCTTC. Residues: CASSSRDRVGEEQFF.